The clone carrying this TCR beta chain was detected a few times. This specimen belongs to a study of glioma-infiltrating T cells. Using RNA template, CDR3s of TCR alpha and beta were amplified with iRepertoire arm-PCR. TCRdb ran MiXCR on the multiplex PCR reads and lists one entry per CDR3 protein. The table lists roughly 200,000 distinct CDR3 sequences, about 46% of them singletons. Losses at the gene ends were 5 bases for V and 4 bases for J; bases not matched to a gene: 7. Germline loops: CDR1 SGHVS, CDR2 FQNEAQ. The CDR3 has 15 residues. This TCR was sampled from a human donor with low-grade glioma or glioblastoma, undergoing nonglioma brain surgery, or in good health (not recorded which). The specimen was glioma tissue, nonneoplastic brain tissue, or PBMCs (not recorded which). The rearrangement joins TRBV7-8 to TRBJ1-1, with 10 bases lining up with TRBD1. CDR3 amino acids: CASSLWGDRGTEAFF. In nucleotides, the CDR3 is TGTGCCAGCAGCCTGTGGGGGGACAGGGGCACTGAAGCTTTCTTT.